The 5 T cell receptor beta chains presented below share a single source sample, sequenced in a study of blood T cell repertoires in COVID-19. Sequenced by immunoSEQ multiplex PCR; TCRdb stores in-frame clones only, minus some. The sample records 75,000 to 90,000 clones, around nine tenths being singletons. The source material was peripheral blood. All receptors come from a human donor in a cohort sampled during active COVID-19.

The chain is built from TRBV5-1 and TRBJ1-1, with D perhaps TRBD1 (5 bases). Germline CDR1 reads SGHRS; CDR2 reads YFSETQ. Trimming shortened V by 0 bases and J by 4 bases, and 16 bases separated the two germline ends. CDR3 length equals 16 residues. CDR3 DNA: TGCGCCAGCAGCTTGGCGTTAACCATCGGGGGCACTGAAGCTTTCTTT. Protein product: CASSLALTIGGTEAFF.

This clone was observed a few times. The V and J genes are TRBV10-3 and TRBJ2-1; 10 bases match TRBD1. With 2 bases clipped from V and 4 bases from J, the junction kept 2 bases outside the gene matches. Germline assignment: CDR1 ENHRY and CDR2 SYGVKD. CDR3 length: 15 amino acids. The CDR3 sequence is CAISELGQGYNEQFF. The CDR3 DNA reads TGTGCCATCAGTGAGCTGGGACAGGGGTACAATGAGCAGTTCTTC.

The chain joins TRBV2 to TRBJ1-1; perhaps TRBD1 as D (6 bases). From germline, CDR1 is SNHLY and CDR2 FYNNEI. The CDR3 loop spans 17 amino acids. Trimming stripped 3 bases from V and 0 bases from J, with 17 bases between. The CDR3 sequence: CASSEGWGRGMNTEAFF. The CDR3 DNA reads as TGTGCCAGCAGTGAGGGGTGGGGCAGGGGAATGAACACTGAAGCTTTCTTT.

This clone was observed a single time. This chain connects TRBV7-6 to TRBJ1-2; 7 nucleotides agree with TRBD1. Looked up from germline, CDR1 is SGHVS and CDR2 is FNYEAQ. V gave up 5 bases and J gave up 4 bases; unmatched junction bases: 10. The CDR3 length is 15 residues. The CDR3 sequence is CASSPLDRTTYGYTF. In nucleotides, the CDR3 is TGTGCCAGCAGCCCATTGGACAGGACCACCTATGGCTACACCTTC.

The rearrangement links TRBV18 to TRBJ1-6; 8 nucleotides align to TRBD1. With V trimmed by 0 bases and J by 9 bases, 7 bases remained unmatched. Germline V gene data show CDR1 as KGHSH and CDR2 as LQKENI. CDR3 size: 16 residues. The CDR3 sequence is CASSPPTIQGASPLHF. In DNA, the CDR3 is TGTGCCAGCTCACCACCGACGATCCAGGGGGCTTCACCCCTCCACTTT.